This T cell receptor beta chain comes out of a study of T cell repertoires in cytomegalovirus infection. TCRdb re-called the reads through MiXCR, storing one row per CDR3 protein. In the table there are fewer than 1,000,000 distinct CDR3 sequences, under 40% of which are singletons. In its sample, this clonotype was seen many times. The antigen is unknown. The germline V gene encodes CDR1 SEHNR and CDR2 FQNEAQ (reference sequence). Germline trimming cut 0 bases from V and 4 bases from J; bases unmatched to any gene: 5. The CDR3 length is 15 residues. Study findings and constraints: The cumulative frequency of public TCR beta families distinguished individuals who carried CMV together with the relevant HLA. CMV-specific HLA-C-restricted TCR beta clonotypes dominated the ex vivo response.

The sequence was collected from a human donor in good health (CMV status not recorded). Some clones in this sample may be carry-over from other donors' samples. The sequencing here drew on cultured CD8+ T cells from PBMCs, taken from culture after CMV antigen stimulation. The J gene is TRBJ2-7, the V gene TRBV7-9, with 8 positions matching TRBD1. CDR3 loop: CASSLALDRAYEQYV. CDR3 DNA sequence: TGTGCCAGCAGCTTAGCCCTGGACAGGGCTTACGAGCAGTACGTC.